The clone carrying this TCR beta chain was seen repeatedly, ten times or more. The germline CDR1 and CDR2 sequences are SGHRS and YFSETQ. This CDR3 is 15 amino acids long. V lost 1 base to trimming and J lost 5 bases, with 13 bases between them. The entry originates in a study of neurological immune-mediated disorders. Synthesis of cDNA was carried out by template-switch 5'RACE. The reaction used 10-nucleotide random UMIs. In TCRdb, the 5' RACE reads were re-called with MiXCR into one record per CDR3 protein. The sample lists 55,000 to 80,000 distinct CDR3 sequences; around 4.7% were seen once. The rearrangement links TRBV5-1 to TRBJ2-1; a weak D match, TRBD2 (6 bases). Sequenced input: PBMCs. This receptor was obtained from a woman in her forties or fifties with multiple sclerosis. Here the CDR3 DNA reads TGCGCCAGCAGCTTGTCCGGGGGTAGTAACAATGAGCAGTTCTTC. This sequence encodes CASSLSGGSNNEQFF.